This entry lists 4 T cell receptor beta chains sequenced from one sample in a study of technical replicates of blood from four donors. TCRdb keeps only in-frame clones here, not all; method: immunoSEQ multiplex PCR. Among 75,000 to 95,000 clones listed, nearly 97% were seen once. Sequenced material: T cells isolated from PBMCs. All receptors come from a human donor in good health.

The chain recombines TRBV30 with TRBJ2-2; D unclear. The CDR3 covers 15 residues. Germline CDR1 and CDR2: GTSNPN and SVGIG (reference sequence). The germline V and J ends were trimmed by 2 bases and 2 bases, with 12 bases remaining between them. CDR3 in DNA: TGTGCCTGGAGTTCAGCGCCTCTAAACACCGGGGAGCTGTTTTTT. Its translation: CAWSSAPLNTGELFF.

V is TRBV7-6 and J is TRBJ2-7; perhaps TRBD2 as D (7 bases). V shed 5 bases and J shed 4 bases, with 15 bases lying between them. The CDR3 contains 14 residues. Per the germline V gene, CDR1 is SGHVS and CDR2 is FNYEAQ. The CDR3 spells CASSQGGGGYEQYF. The CDR3 nucleotides are TGTGCCAGCAGCCAAGGGGGGGGAGGATACGAGCAGTACTTC.

The chain links TRBV10-1 to TRBJ2-7, with 11 bases matching TRBD2. Losses at the gene ends were 3 bases for V and 3 bases for J; bases not matched to a gene: 4. CDR3 length: 15 residues. Germline lookup yields CDR1 WNHNN and CDR2 SYGVQD (reference sequence). The CDR3 is CASSDPGTSGYEQYF. The CDR3 DNA is TGCGCCAGCAGTGATCCCGGGACTAGCGGCTACGAGCAGTACTTC.

The CDR3 DNA reads as TGTGCCAGCGGCCGGACTCTGAGCACAGATACGCAGTATTTT. Protein: CASGRTLSTDTQYF. The rearrangement uses TRBV7-9 and TRBJ2-3, with D possibly TRBD2 on 5 matching bases. Germline CDR1 SEHNR, CDR2 FQNEAQ (reference sequence). The CDR3 covers 14 residues. V lost 8 bases and J 0 bases, leaving 12 bases between the germline ends.